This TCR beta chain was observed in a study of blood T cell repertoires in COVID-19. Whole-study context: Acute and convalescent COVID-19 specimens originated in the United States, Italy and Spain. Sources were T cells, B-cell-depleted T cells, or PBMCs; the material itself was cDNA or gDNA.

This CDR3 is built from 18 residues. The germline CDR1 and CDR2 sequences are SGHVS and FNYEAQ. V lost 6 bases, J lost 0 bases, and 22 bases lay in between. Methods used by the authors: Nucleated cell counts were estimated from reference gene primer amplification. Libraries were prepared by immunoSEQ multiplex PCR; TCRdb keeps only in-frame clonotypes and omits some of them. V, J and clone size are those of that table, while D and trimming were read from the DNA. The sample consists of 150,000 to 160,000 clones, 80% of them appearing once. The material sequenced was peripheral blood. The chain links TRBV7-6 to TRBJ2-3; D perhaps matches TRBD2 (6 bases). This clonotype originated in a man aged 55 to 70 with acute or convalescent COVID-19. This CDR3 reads CASSLGPLGSGSTDTQYF. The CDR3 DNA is TGTGCCAGCAGTCTTGGTCCCCTGGGGAGCGGGAGCACAGATACGCAGTATTTT.